These 15 T cell receptor beta chains were sequenced from one sample in a study of blood T cell repertoires in COVID-19. The table came from immunoSEQ multiplex PCR; TCRdb's copy has only in-frame clones and leaves some out. Of 150,000 to 200,000 clones in the sample, approximately 86% were seen once. Sequenced: peripheral blood. The receptors here all came from a woman older than 75 in a cohort sampled during active or convalescent COVID-19.

The chain couples TRBV5-5 to TRBJ1-1; the D gene is possibly TRBD1 (5 bases). V was pared by 7 bases and J by 1 base, with 8 bases between. The CDR3 is 12 residues long. Germline CDR1 SGHKS, CDR2 YYEKEE (reference sequence). CDR3 in amino acids: CASGASNTEAFF. The CDR3 coding sequence is TGTGCCAGCGGGGCATCGAACACTGAAGCTTTCTTT.

This sequence joins TRBV5-4 and TRBJ2-1; tentative D call: TRBD2 (5 bases). Trimming cost V 0 bases and J 4 bases, with 11 bases left between them. This CDR3 contains 15 residues. Per the germline V gene, CDR1 is SGHNT and CDR2 is YYREEE (reference sequence). CDR3 DNA: TGTGCCAGCAGCTTGGATTCTAGCCGATACAATGAGCAGTTCTTC. This sequence encodes CASSLDSSRYNEQFF.

The V call is TRBV5-1, the J call TRBJ2-1, with 8 bases identical to TRBD1. CDR3 length equals 15 residues. In germline, CDR1 is SGHRS, CDR2 YFSETQ. V lost 2 bases, J lost 6 bases, and 7 bases stayed unmatched. The CDR3 protein is CASSFRQGAVNEQFF. In DNA form, the CDR3 reads TGCGCCAGCAGCTTTCGGCAGGGGGCCGTCAATGAGCAGTTCTTC.

V and J are TRBV5-8 and TRBJ2-4; 8 bases match TRBD2. V dropped 1 base and J dropped 6; count of bases not matched to a gene: 3. Germline CDR1 reads SGHTS; CDR2 reads YDEGEE. CDR3 length: 14 residues. CDR3 nucleotide sequence: TGTGCCAGCAGCTTGAAACTAGCGGTAAACATTCAGTACTTC. This encodes CASSLKLAVNIQYF. The whole variable domain, filled in from reference TRBV5-8 and TRBJ2-4, reads EAGVTQSPTHLIKTRGQQATLRCSPISGHTSVYWYQQALGLGLQFLLWYDEGEERNRGNFPPRFSGRQFPNYSSELNVNALELEDSALYLCASSLKLAVNIQYFGAGTRLSVL.

This rearrangement joins TRBV29-1 to TRBJ1-4; D might be TRBD1 (5 bases). Germline-derived CDR1 and CDR2 are SQVTM and ANQGSEA. The CDR3 is made up of 14 amino acids. Trimming removed 4 bases at V and 10 bases at J, with 19 bases between. CDR3 coding DNA: TGCAGCGTTGGGGACTCAAGCTCTACAAGAAAACTGTTTTTT. Translated, it gives CSVGDSSSTRKLFF.

The chain combines TRBV11-2 with TRBJ1-6; no clear D gene. Trimming took 5 bases from V and 7 from J, leaving 15 bases between them. The CDR3 length is 15 residues. The germline V gene encodes CDR1 SGHAT and CDR2 FQNNGV. CDR3 sequence: CASSIALGSNSPLHF. In DNA, the CDR3 is TGTGCCAGCAGCATCGCTCTAGGGAGCAATTCACCCCTCCACTTT.

This chain joins TRBV2 and TRBJ2-3; TRBD2 might be the D (5 bases). The CDR3 covers 15 residues. V lost 8 bases to trimming and J lost 5 bases, with 20 bases between them. Germline V lookup: CDR1 SNHLY, CDR2 FYNNEI. The CDR3 here is CASFLRLGAGDTQYF. CDR3 DNA sequence: TGTGCCAGCTTCCTACGGTTGGGAGCTGGAGATACGCAGTATTTT.

This CDR3 reads CASSGGRGWYNEQFF. The CDR3 nucleotides are TGCGCCAGCAGTGGAGGTAGGGGGTGGTACAATGAGCAGTTCTTC. The chain joins TRBV10-1 to TRBJ2-1, with a possible D match to TRBD1 (6 bases). The CDR3 has 15 residues. V lost 4 bases to trimming and J lost 4 bases, with 14 bases between them. Germline V CDR1 and CDR2: WNHNN, SYGVQD (reference sequence).

This chain links TRBV9 with TRBJ2-7, with D possibly being TRBD2 (7 bases). V was shortened by 4 bases and J by 2 bases, with 22 bases between the two germline ends. CDR3 length: 17 residues. CDR1 is SGDLS, CDR2 YYNGEE, per germline. DNA for the CDR3: TGTGCCAGCAGCCCAACCGGGGGGCGGGGGTCCACCTACGAGCAGTACTTC. This sequence encodes CASSPTGGRGSTYEQYF.

The rearrangement uses TRBV5-6 and TRBJ1-2, with a weak D call TRBD1 (5 bases). Germline CDR1 reads SGHDT; CDR2 reads YYEEEE. Between the trimmed V and J ends, which lost 1 base and 8 bases, there was a span of 15 bases. The CDR3 has 14 residues. The CDR3 protein is CASSLLKLPGGYTF. In nucleotides, the CDR3 is TGTGCCAGCAGCTTGCTCAAGCTACCAGGGGGCTACACCTTC.

The chain links TRBV24-1 to TRBJ1-2; D is uncertain. The germline gives CDR1 KGHDR, CDR2 SFDVKD. The CDR3 contains 14 residues. V lost 1 base, J lost 2 bases, and 7 bases lay in between. CDR3 region: CATSDFEQNYGYTF. The CDR3 bases are TGTGCCACCAGTGATTTTGAACAGAACTATGGCTACACCTTC.

The chain has TRBV5-1 and TRBJ1-6, with 8 bases identical to TRBD1. Germline V gene data show CDR1 as SGHRS and CDR2 as YFSETQ. With 0 bases clipped from V and 13 bases from J, the junction kept 12 bases outside the gene matches. This CDR3 is built from 16 residues. Here the CDR3 DNA reads TGCGCCAGCAGCTTGGCCGGACAGGGACCCCTTAATCCCCTCCACTTT. As protein: CASSLAGQGPLNPLHF.

This chain links TRBV11-3 with TRBJ2-3; 7 bases are shared with TRBD2. V shed 1 base, J shed 0 bases, and the junction held 7 bases outside the gene matches. The germline V gene encodes CDR1 SGHNT and CDR2 YENEEA. The CDR3 runs 17 residues. This CDR3 is CASSLARWGGSTDTQYF. Written as DNA, the CDR3 is TGTGCCAGCAGCTTAGCCCGTTGGGGGGGGAGCACAGATACGCAGTATTTT. Variable domain in full (rest from reference TRBV11-3 and TRBJ2-3): EAGVVQSPRYKIIEKKQPVAFWCNPISGHNTLYWYLQNLGQGPELLIRYENEEAVDDSQLPKDRFSAERLKGVDSTLKIQPAELGDSAVYLCASSLARWGGSTDTQYFGPGTRLTVL.

The chain recombines TRBV5-1 with TRBJ2-1; 10 nucleotides align to TRBD2. Trimming at V came to 7 bases and at J to 3 bases, leaving 4 bases not matched to a gene. Germline V gene lookup returns CDR1 SGHRS and CDR2 YFSETQ. CDR3 length equals 14 residues. The CDR3 loop is CASFTSGDYNEQFF. DNA for the CDR3: TGCGCCAGCTTCACTAGCGGGGACTACAATGAGCAGTTCTTC.

The chain is built from TRBV5-5 and TRBJ1-2, with 7 positions matching TRBD1. Germline assignment: CDR1 SGHKS and CDR2 YYEKEE (reference sequence). The CDR3 spans 14 residues. Trimming cost V 3 bases and J 6 bases; bases outside gene matches: 8. CDR3 amino acids: CASSWTGESDGYTF. CDR3 DNA: TGTGCCAGCAGCTGGACAGGAGAGAGCGATGGCTACACCTTC.